This entry lists 20 T cell receptor beta chains sequenced from one sample in a study of response to subunit inactivated influenza vaccine. TCRdb recomputed calls from the RT-PCR reads with MiXCR, one row per CDR3 protein. The sample records approximately 490,000 distinct CDR3 sequences, 6.5% to 8% being singletons. The source was PBMCs from blood, collected 23 months after vaccination. Every receptor here comes from a man aged 50 to 69 who received an inactivated influenza vaccine.

The CDR3 sequence is CASRDNTEAFF. CDR3 nucleotide sequence: TGTGCCAGCAGGGATAACACTGAAGCTTTCTTT. This chain joins TRBV27 and TRBJ1-1; D remains ambiguous. The V end was cut by 6 bases, the J end by 2 bases, with 4 bases between. Germline CDR1 and CDR2: MNHEY and SMNVEV (reference sequence). This CDR3 is 11 amino acids long.

This sequence joins TRBV7-9 and TRBJ2-3; D not resolved. The CDR3 has 13 residues. CDR1 is SEHNR and CDR2 is FQNEAQ in the germline V gene (reference sequence). V was clipped by 3 bases and J by 2 bases, with 6 bases between them. The CDR3 coding sequence is TGTGCCAGCAGCTTTTCTCACACAGATACGCAGTATTTT. Protein sequence: CASSFSHTDTQYF. Combining the CDR3 with reference TRBV7-9 and TRBJ2-3 gives the whole variable domain DTGVSQNPRHKITKRGQNVTFRCDPISEHNRLYWYRQTLGQGPEFLTYFQNEAQLEKSRLLSDRFSAERPKGSFSTLEIQRTEQGDSAMYLCASSFSHTDTQYFGPGTRLTVL.

The chain carries TRBV20-1 and TRBJ2-1; D could derive from TRBD1 or TRBD2 (7 bases each). The germline CDR1 and CDR2 sequences are DFQATT and SNEGSKA (reference sequence). The V end was cut by 6 bases, the J end by 12 bases, with 24 bases between. This CDR3 region has 14 residues. The CDR3 nucleotides read TGCAGTGCAAGACAGGGAGGGAACGAAATTGGGCAGTTCTTC. Its translation: CSARQGGNEIGQFF.

This clonotype was recorded a few times. CDR3 sequence reads: CASSLTRAGTEAFF. The CDR3 bases are TGCGCCAGCAGCTTGACCAGGGCGGGCACTGAAGCTTTCTTT. The chain couples TRBV5-1 to TRBJ1-1, with D possibly being TRBD1 (5 bases). Germline V gives CDR1 SGHRS, CDR2 YFSETQ. V was cut by 1 base and J by 4 bases, with 11 bases left in between. This CDR3 region has 14 residues.

The V call is TRBV2, the J call TRBJ2-7; D call uncertain. This CDR3 contains 14 residues. The germline CDR1 and CDR2 sequences are SNHLY and FYNNEI. V lost 3 bases to trimming and J lost 2 bases, with 11 bases between them. CDR3 bases: TGTGCCAGCAGTGATATCCGGGCCGCCTACGAGCAGTACTTC. It encodes CASSDIRAAYEQYF.

The chain links TRBV6-2 or TRBV6-3 to TRBJ2-7; D tentatively fits TRBD1 or TRBD2 (6 bases each). V lost 6 bases to trimming and J lost 2 bases, with 14 bases between them. Germline loops: CDR1 MNHEY, CDR2 SVGEGT. CDR3 length: 14 amino acids. Here the CDR3 reads CASSDEGGTYEQYF. The CDR3 coding sequence is TGTGCCAGCAGCGACGAGGGGGGCACCTACGAGCAGTACTTC.

With respect to this clonotype: This may stem from a read error, because a much larger clone lies one nucleotide away. The J gene is TRBJ2-3, the V gene TRBV12-3 or TRBV12-4; D unclear. This CDR3 is built from 19 residues. DNA of the CDR3: TGTGCCAGCAATTTATTCTACTTAACCTCAGGATCCCAAACAGATACGCAGTATTTT. It translates to CASNLFYLTSGSQTDTQYF.

This clonotype was recorded many times. The rearrangement joins TRBV20-1 to TRBJ2-1; 7 positions agree with TRBD2. This CDR3 comprises 15 residues. The germline gives CDR1 DFQATT, CDR2 SNEGSKA (reference sequence). Unmatched junction bases numbered 6, after V lost 2 bases and J lost 2 bases. The CDR3 loop is CSARPPSGTYNEQFF. CDR3 nucleotides: TGCAGTGCTAGACCCCCTAGCGGAACCTACAATGAGCAGTTCTTC.

The table lists this clonotype with many counts. The chain recombines TRBV10-3 with TRBJ1-1, with D possibly being TRBD1 (5 bases). Trimming left V 7 bases short and J 1 base short, with 16 bases between. The CDR3 has 15 amino acids. The germline CDR1 and CDR2 sequences are ENHRY and SYGVKD. CDR3 coding DNA: TGTGCCATCACCGGGAGCAGGGATTCGAACACTGAAGCTTTCTTT. Its translation is CAITGSRDSNTEAFF.

This clonotype was seen at least ten times. The chain carries TRBV2 and TRBJ1-5, with D possibly matching TRBD1 (6 bases). With 8 bases removed from V and 7 bases from J, the gap between germline ends came to 15 bases. The CDR3 sequence is 13 residues long. Germline V gene lookup returns CDR1 SNHLY and CDR2 FYNNEI. CDR3 residues: CASEWGAGQPQHF. In DNA, the CDR3 is TGTGCCAGCGAGTGGGGGGCCGGACAGCCCCAGCATTTT.

This clonotype was detected ten times or more. The V gene is TRBV5-1, the J gene TRBJ2-7, with 11 bases fitting TRBD2. The CDR3 covers 17 residues. J gave up 2 bases and V 0 bases, and 7 bases lay outside the gene matches. CDR1 and CDR2 (germline): SGHRS, YFSETQ. The CDR3 DNA sequence: TGCGCCAGCAGCTTGGTACCTAGCGGGGGGCCAACCTACGAGCAGTACTTC. It is translated as CASSLVPSGGPTYEQYF. Complete variable domain (other parts from reference TRBV5-1 and TRBJ2-7): KAGVTQTPRYLIKTRGQQVTLSCSPISGHRSVSWYQQTPGQGLQFLFEYFSETQRNKGNFPGRFSGRQFSNSRSEMNVSTLELGDSALYLCASSLVPSGGPTYEQYFGPGTRLTVT.

The CDR3 region is CASSYLGLSSGNTIYF. CDR3 sequence (DNA): TGTGCCAGCAGTTACTTAGGGCTGAGCTCTGGAAACACCATATATTTT. The V gene is TRBV6-5, the J gene TRBJ1-3; D is unresolved. Germline V gene sequence: CDR1 MNHEY, CDR2 SVGAGI. V was pared by 1 base and J by 0 bases, with 10 bases between. This CDR3 contains 16 residues.

J is TRBJ2-1 and V is TRBV6-1; no clear D gene. CDR3 size: 14 residues. V lost 2 bases, J lost 8 bases, and 13 bases lay in between. The germline V gene encodes CDR1 MNHNS and CDR2 SASEGT. The CDR3 nucleotides are TGTGCCAGCAGTGAACAGTCCGGGCCCTATGAGCAGTTCTTC. This encodes CASSEQSGPYEQFF.

This clonotype appeared a few times. The chain carries TRBV4-2 and TRBJ1-2; 7 bases match TRBD1. The junction had 5 bases not matched to a gene; V was cut back by 1 base and J by 0 bases. Germline V gene sequence: CDR1 LGHNA, CDR2 YNFKEQ. CDR3 length: 16 residues. CDR3 sequence: CASSQGGTETNYGYTF. CDR3 bases: TGTGCCAGCAGCCAAGGGGGGACAGAGACTAACTATGGCTACACCTTC.

The chain combines TRBV6-1 with TRBJ1-4; 7 bases are a match to TRBD1. This CDR3 spans 14 amino acids. The ends lost 5 bases at V and 6 bases at J; junction bases unmatched: 6. CDR1 and CDR2 from the germline V gene are MNHNS and SASEGT. This CDR3 reads CASSQAGGDEKLFF. The CDR3 nucleotides are TGTGCCAGCAGTCAGGCAGGGGGAGATGAAAAACTGTTTTTT.

The genes are TRBV20-1 and TRBJ2-5; TRBD1 matches at 8 bases. Unmatched junction bases numbered 4, after V lost 0 bases and J lost 1 base. Looked up from germline, CDR1 is DFQATT and CDR2 is SNEGSKA (reference sequence). The CDR3 consists of 15 residues. The CDR3 DNA sequence: TGCAGTGCTAGAGATAACAGGGGGACCCAAGAGACCCAGTACTTC. It specifies CSARDNRGTQETQYF.

This clonotype was observed many times. V is TRBV20-1 and J is TRBJ2-3; D possibly corresponds to TRBD2 (6 bases). The V end was cut by 3 bases, the J end by 1 base, with 14 bases between. CDR1 DFQATT and CDR2 SNEGSKA come from the germline V gene (reference sequence). The CDR3 is made up of 15 amino acids. The CDR3 sequence is CSASRLGIGTDTQYF. Written as DNA, the CDR3 is TGCAGTGCTAGTCGACTAGGGATAGGCACAGATACGCAGTATTTT.

CDR3 coding DNA: TGTGCCAGCAGCTTCTACGGGGTTAGCTACAATGAGCAGTTCTTC. Protein sequence: CASSFYGVSYNEQFF. The chain joins TRBV5-6 to TRBJ2-1; D is possibly TRBD2 (5 bases). The CDR3 runs to 15 residues. V was cut by 2 bases and J by 3 bases, with 12 bases left in between. Germline assignment: CDR1 SGHDT and CDR2 YYEEEE.

Ten or more counts support this clonotype. V gene TRBV10-3 combines with J gene TRBJ2-7; perhaps TRBD1 as D (5 bases). Trimming cost V 6 bases and J 3 bases, with 12 bases left between them. This CDR3 is 13 amino acids long. Germline CDR1 reads ENHRY; CDR2 reads SYGVKD. The CDR3 DNA reads TGTGCCATCAGCGCCTCCGACAGCTACGAGCAGTACTTC. Amino acid sequence: CAISASDSYEQYF.

The chain carries TRBV5-6 and TRBJ2-3; 8 nucleotides match TRBD2. The germline V gene encodes CDR1 SGHDT and CDR2 YYEEEE. Losses at the gene ends were 1 base for V and 10 bases for J; bases not matched to a gene: 2. The CDR3 sequence is 12 residues long. CDR3 sequence (DNA): TGTGCCAGCAGCTTGTGGCGGGGGGCGCAGTATTTT. Protein product: CASSLWRGAQYF.